This TCR beta chain was sequenced during a study of blood T cell repertoires in COVID-19. About the study: Acute and convalescent COVID-19 samples came from the United States, Italy and Spain. In each case, the material was cDNA or gDNA derived from T cells, B-cell-depleted T cells, or PBMCs.

Original processing methods: How many nucleated cells were present was estimated from reference gene primer amplification. Sequencing was performed with immunoSEQ multiplex PCR; in TCRdb, only in-frame clones are kept and a portion is missing. V and J calls and clone size follow that table, whereas D and trimming were derived from the DNA. Here the sample spans around 100,000 clones, around 80% being singletons. The sequence derives from a woman in her 70s with acute or convalescent COVID-19. The specimen sequenced was peripheral blood.

The CDR3 sequence: CASSLWQGAGELFF. CDR3 DNA sequence: TGTGCCAGCAGTTTATGGCAGGGGGCCGGGGAGCTGTTTTTT. This chain joins TRBV27 and TRBJ2-2, with 7 bases matching TRBD1. Trimming at V came to 1 base and at J to 6 bases, leaving 2 bases not matched to a gene. Germline loops: CDR1 MNHEY, CDR2 SMNVEV (reference sequence). This CDR3 contains 14 residues.